This is a list of T cell receptor beta chains from one sample in a study of blood T cell repertoires in COVID-19. Only in-frame clones appear in the TCRdb table, and some are missing; sequencing was by immunoSEQ multiplex PCR. The sample lists about 90,000 clones; more than 65% were seen once. Sequencing used peripheral blood. The receptors stem from a man aged 55 to 69 with acute or convalescent COVID-19. Each CDR3 is given with its conserved first and last residue. The D gene is left open where the match is weak. Size tells how often a clone was seen (once, few, many) or the class of an expanded clone, and some rows leave it out.

D | size | J | V | DNA | CDR3
NA | NA | TRBJ1-3 | TRBV29-1 | TGCAGCGTTGTAGCCGGAAACACCATATATTTT | CSVVAGNTIYF
TRBD1 | NA | TRBJ1-2 | TRBV5-1 | TGCGCCAGCAGCTGGACAGGGACTAACTATGGCTACACCTTC | CASSWTGTNYGYTF
TRBD1 | once | TRBJ1-1 | TRBV27 | TGTGCCAGCAGCCTCAGGGGGACAAACACTGAAGCTTTCTTT | CASSLRGTNTEAFF
NA | NA | TRBJ2-1 | TRBV29-1 | TGCAGCGTTGAAGCCCGCTACAATGAGCAGTTCTTC | CSVEARYNEQFF
TRBD1 | NA | TRBJ1-5 | TRBV6-2/TRBV6-3 | TGTGCCAGCAGTCAACGTCCGGGACAGGGGTATCAGCCCCAGCATTTT | CASSQRPGQGYQPQHF
TRBD1 | NA | TRBJ1-6 | TRBV4-1 | TGCGCCAGCAGCCAATTGGTCCCGACAGGGACTTCACCCCTCCACTTT | CASSQLVPTGTSPLHF
TRBD1 | NA | TRBJ2-3 | TRBV27 | TGTGCCACCCGACGGTGGGGACAGTCTGGGGGAGATACGCAGTATTTT | CATRRWGQSGGDTQYF
NA | NA | TRBJ1-1 | TRBV2 | TGTGCCAGCAGTGAAGGAGTAGTCGGAGGATCCTTTGAACAAGCTTTCTTT | CASSEGVVGGSFEQAFF
TRBD1 | NA | TRBJ1-5 | TRBV7-9 | TGTGCCAGCAGCTCCGGGACAGGGTACCAGCATTTT | CASSSGTGYQHF
TRBD1 | NA | TRBJ1-2 | TRBV12-5 | TGTGCTAGTGGTTTGTGGTTAGGACAGGGAGAGGGCTACACCTTC | CASGLWLGQGEGYTF
NA | NA | TRBJ2-1 | TRBV30 | TGTGCCGGGCTACAGGGTCCCAATGAGCAGTTCTTC | CAGLQGPNEQFF
NA | NA | TRBJ2-3 | TRBV7-2 | TGTGCCAGCAGCTTAGGGGGCCGAGCTACAGATACGCAGTATTTT | CASSLGGRATDTQYF
TRBD1 | NA | TRBJ1-1 | TRBV14 | TGTGCCAGCAGCCCGAGACAGGGGGTAGGCACTGAAGCTTTCTTT | CASSPRQGVGTEAFF
NA | once | TRBJ1-2 | TRBV18 | TGTGCCAGCTCACCACCTGCGGGCAGGAACTATGGCTACACCTTC | CASSPPAGRNYGYTF
NA | NA | TRBJ1-1 | TRBV18 | TGTGCCAGCTCACCACCGAGCCGAGTGAACACTGAAGCTTTCTTT | CASSPPSRVNTEAFF
TRBD1 | NA | TRBJ2-2 | TRBV28 | TGTGCCACCAGGGGGCTTGCCGGGGAGCTGTTTTTT | CATRGLAGELFF
TRBD1 | NA | TRBJ1-5 | TRBV19 | TGTGCCAGTAGTATTTTCGACAGGGTGAGACAGCCCCAGCATTTT | CASSIFDRVRQPQHF
TRBD1 | few | TRBJ1-1 | TRBV7-9 | TGTGCCAGCAGTCCCCCGGGACAGGGGAACACTGAAGCTTTCTTT | CASSPPGQGNTEAFF
TRBD1 | NA | TRBJ1-2 | TRBV5-6 | TGTGCCAGCAGCTGGGACGGACAGGGTAAAAATCATGGCTACACCTTC | CASSWDGQGKNHGYTF
NA | once | TRBJ2-1 | TRBV3-1/TRBV3-2 | TGTGCCAGCAGCCAAGAACCCCCGGGGGGCAGGGTTTTCGATGAGCAGTTCTTC | CASSQEPPGGRVFDEQFF
NA | NA | TRBJ2-1 | TRBV27 | TGTGCCAGCAGTACCCCAGGCGGGAATGAGCAGTTCTTC | CASSTPGGNEQFF
NA | NA | TRBJ2-1 | TRBV27 | TGTGCCAGCGGGTTTTCTAGTCTGGATGAGCAGTTCTTC | CASGFSSLDEQFF
TRBD2 | NA | TRBJ2-7 | TRBV7-2 | TGTGCCAGCAGCCGCGGGACTAGCGCGGTGATATCCTACGAGCAGTACTTC | CASSRGTSAVISYEQYF
NA | NA | TRBJ2-2 | TRBV6-6 | TGTGTCAGCAGTTACGGGCAGGCTACGGCCGGGGAGCTGTTTTTT | CVSSYGQATAGELFF
NA | few | TRBJ1-1 | TRBV9 | TGTGCCAGCAGCGTAGAAGAGGGTGGATGGACTGAAGCTTTCTTT | CASSVEEGGWTEAFF
NA | few | TRBJ2-2 | TRBV3-1/TRBV3-2 | TGTGCCAGCAGCCGGGAACAGGGCACCGGGGAGCTGTTTTTT | CASSREQGTGELFF
TRBD1 | NA | TRBJ1-5 | TRBV7-2 | TGTGCCAGCAGCTTGCAGGGGGTCAGCAATCAGCCCCAGCATTTT | CASSLQGVSNQPQHF
NA | few | TRBJ1-2 | TRBV2 | TGTGCCAGCAGTAAGGACAGAAACTATGGCTACACCTTC | CASSKDRNYGYTF
NA | medium-sized | TRBJ2-3 | TRBV25-1 | TGTGCCAGCAGTGCCGAGTCAGATACGCAGTATTTT | CASSAESDTQYF
NA | NA | TRBJ2-1 | TRBV3-1/TRBV3-2 | TGTGCCAGCAGCCAAGTCGTTTATGAGCAGTTCTTC | CASSQVVYEQFF
NA | once | TRBJ1-3 | TRBV5-5 | TGTGCCAGCAGCTTGGCCGGAGGGATAGAGACTGGAAACACCATATATTTT | CASSLAGGIETGNTIYF
NA | NA | TRBJ1-6 | TRBV6-5 | TGTGCCAGCAGTTACGGGGCTTATAATTCACCCCTCCACTTT | CASSYGAYNSPLHF
TRBD2 | NA | TRBJ2-5 | TRBV6-5 | TGTGCCAGCAGTCGGACTAGCGGGGGTCGAGAGACCCAGTACTTC | CASSRTSGGRETQYF
TRBD1 | NA | TRBJ2-3 | TRBV4-1 | TGCGCCAGCAGCCAAAAGGACAGGGGCACAGATACGCAGTATTTT | CASSQKDRGTDTQYF
NA | NA | TRBJ1-4 | TRBV24-1 | TGTGCCACCAGTGATTCGAGGGGGTTTGGTGAAAAACTGTTTTTT | CATSDSRGFGEKLFF
NA | NA | TRBJ2-2 | TRBV21-1 | TGTGCCAGCAGCAAAACTAGCCCCCTTACCGGGGAGCTGTTTTTT | CASSKTSPLTGELFF
NA | NA | TRBJ2-7 | TRBV19 | TGTGCCAGTAGTATAGCTCTTGGAGAATACGAGCAGTACTTC | CASSIALGEYEQYF
NA | NA | TRBJ1-2 | TRBV2 | TGTGCCAGCAGTGAATTGGGCAGGGGCTTGTATGGCTACACCTTC | CASSELGRGLYGYTF
NA | few | TRBJ1-2 | TRBV18 | TGTGCCAGCTCACCACCGAAAGGGAGCTATGGCTACACCTTC | CASSPPKGSYGYTF
NA | NA | TRBJ2-1 | TRBV9 | TGTGCCAGCAGCTTAGGAATCTACGATGAGCAGTTCTTC | CASSLGIYDEQFF
NA | NA | TRBJ1-1 | TRBV10-1 | TGCGCCAGCAGTGAGGCCCGAGACACTGAAGCTTTCTTT | CASSEARDTEAFF
TRBD2 | NA | TRBJ2-1 | TRBV30 | TGTGCCTGGAGTGGCCAGCGGGGGCACAATGAGCAGTTCTTC | CAWSGQRGHNEQFF
NA | once | TRBJ2-7 | TRBV5-1 | TGCGCCAGCAGCTTCCAGGGAGAGCAGTACTTC | CASSFQGEQYF
NA | NA | TRBJ2-2 | TRBV5-5 | TGTGCCAGCAGCTACCGCCGGGACACCACCGGGGAGCTGTTTTTT | CASSYRRDTTGELFF
TRBD1 | NA | TRBJ2-5 | TRBV18 | TGTGCCAGCTCACCGGGACAGGTCCAAGAGACCCAGTACTTC | CASSPGQVQETQYF
NA | once | TRBJ2-5 | TRBV9 | TGTGCCAGCAGCGTAGACGGGGTAAAAGAGACCCAGTACTTC | CASSVDGVKETQYF
TRBD1 | once | TRBJ2-3 | TRBV11-1 | TGTGCCAGCAGCTTGGGACAGGGGGCGAGAGATACGCAGTATTTT | CASSLGQGARDTQYF
NA | NA | TRBJ1-3 | TRBV18 | TGTGCCAGCTCACCACCTAGCCAGCACTCTGGAAACACCATATATTTT | CASSPPSQHSGNTIYF
NA | NA | TRBJ1-1 | TRBV12-5 | TGTGCTAGTGGTTTGATGATCGGAGAGAACACTGAAGCTTTCTTT | CASGLMIGENTEAFF
NA | NA | TRBJ1-1 | TRBV18 | TGTGCCAGCTCCCAGGGACAGAACACTGAAGCTTTCTTT | CASSQGQNTEAFF
TRBD2 | NA | TRBJ2-7 | TRBV12-3/TRBV12-4 | TGTGCCAGCACTCGGGGGGGGGCTGGGGAGCAGTACTTC | CASTRGGAGEQYF
NA | NA | TRBJ1-2 | TRBV6-4 | TGTGCCACCCAGGGTGGCTATGGCTACACCTTC | CATQGGYGYTF
NA | few | TRBJ1-6 | TRBV6-5 | TGTGCCAGCAGCTTAGGGGGGGGTTCACCCCTCCACTTT | CASSLGGGSPLHF
NA | once | TRBJ1-1 | TRBV19 | TGTGCCAGTAGTATCGTCAGGGCGGCTGAAGCTTTCTTT | CASSIVRAAEAFF
NA | NA | TRBJ2-6 | TRBV7-3 | TGTGCCAGCAGCTCGCTAGGCCCCCGAGCAGCTGGGGCCAACGTCCTGACTTTC | CASSSLGPRAAGANVLTF
NA | NA | TRBJ2-2 | TRBV19 | TGTGCCAGTAGTATTCTAGGGGAGGCCGGGGAGCTGTTTTTT | CASSILGEAGELFF
NA | NA | TRBJ1-1 | TRBV3-1/TRBV3-2 | TGTGCCAGCAGCCAAGCCGGAGGAGGGTCCCCTGAAGCTTTCTTT | CASSQAGGGSPEAFF